Below, 8 T cell receptor beta chains from the same sample are listed, as sequenced in a study of cytomegalovirus exposure and HLA in healthy donors. The PCR made use of 60 Vbeta and 13 Jbeta primers. The repertoire was sequenced with immunoSEQ multiplex PCR; TCRdb's copy has only in-frame clones and lacks some. The data show 170,000 or so clones, 80% seen once. Sequencing input: PBMCs. These TCRs come from a man aged 25 to 40 in good health and CMV-seropositive.

The genes are TRBV10-1 and TRBJ1-4; tentative D call: TRBD1 (5 bases). Germline assignment: CDR1 WNHNN and CDR2 SYGVQD (reference sequence). V was shortened by 6 bases and J by 7 bases, with 12 bases between the two germline ends. This CDR3 has 13 amino acids. The CDR3 spells CASRGQDGEKLFF. CDR3 nucleotide sequence: TGCGCCAGCAGAGGACAAGACGGTGAAAAACTGTTTTTT.

The chain combines TRBV6-4 with TRBJ1-5; D is undetermined. Germline V gene lookup returns CDR1 MRHNA and CDR2 SNTAGT. V lost 7 bases, J lost 7 bases, and 14 bases lay in between. The CDR3 loop spans 13 amino acids. CDR3: CASTGPLRQPQHF. Written as DNA, the CDR3 is TGTGCCAGCACAGGCCCCCTCCGGCAGCCCCAGCATTTT.

The CDR3 DNA reads TGTGCCAGCAGCTTTAACTCTCACACCGGGGAGCTGTTTTTT. This codes for CASSFNSHTGELFF. The chain carries TRBV11-2 and TRBJ2-2, with D unclear. The V end lost 3 bases, the J end lost 3 bases, and 8 bases lay between the germline ends. The CDR3 contains 14 residues. The germline gives CDR1 SGHAT, CDR2 FQNNGV.

The gene calls are TRBV27 and TRBJ2-1; 7 nucleotides line up with TRBD2. CDR3 size: 16 residues. Per the germline V gene, CDR1 is MNHEY and CDR2 is SMNVEV (reference sequence). After removal of 8 bases from V and 4 bases from J, the junction contained 14 bases not matched to a gene. This CDR3 is CASAVGVEGGYNEQFF. CDR3 DNA: TGTGCCAGCGCGGTTGGTGTTGAGGGAGGGTACAATGAGCAGTTCTTC.

This clone turned up a few times. This rearrangement joins TRBV27 to TRBJ2-3, with 12 nucleotides matching TRBD2. This CDR3 is built from 19 residues. Germline V lookup: CDR1 MNHEY, CDR2 SMNVEV (reference sequence). After removal of 3 bases from V and 0 bases from J, the junction contained 10 bases not matched to a gene. Here the CDR3 DNA reads TGTGCCAGCAGTTTGGTATGGTCTAGCGGGAGGGGAAGCACAGATACGCAGTATTTT. Translating gives CASSLVWSSGRGSTDTQYF.

V gene TRBV12-2 combines with J gene TRBJ1-5; the table's D call of TRBD1 was not tested on the DNA. TRBV12-2 is a known pseudogene. The CDR3 has 15 residues. CDR3 DNA: TGTGCAAGTCGCTTAATAGCCCACAGGAAACGGCCCCAGCATTTT. As protein: CASRLIAHRKRPQHF.

The chain carries TRBV5-4 and TRBJ1-1, with no clear D. Trimming removed 0 bases at V and 1 base at J, with 19 bases between. The CDR3 sequence is 18 residues long. Germline loops: CDR1 SGHNT, CDR2 YYREEE (reference sequence). In DNA, the CDR3 is TGTGCCAGCAGCTTGGTCCCTAGGAATTTAGTAGGGAACACTGAAGCTTTCTTT. Its translation is CASSLVPRNLVGNTEAFF.

The chain employs TRBV6-6 and TRBJ2-7; the match to TRBD1 covers 9 bases. The junction had 6 bases not matched to a gene; V was cut back by 0 bases and J by 6 bases. The germline V gene encodes CDR1 MNHNY and CDR2 SVGAGI (reference sequence). CDR3 length: 15 residues. The CDR3 spells CASSYSTGQGSEQYF. In DNA form, the CDR3 reads TGTGCCAGCAGTTACTCGACGGGACAGGGATCCGAGCAGTACTTC.